The present T cell receptor beta chain was sequenced within a study of blood T cell repertoires in COVID-19. Study-level information: The study drew acute and convalescent COVID-19 samples from the United States, Italy and Spain. Nucleic acid was either cDNA or gDNA, and it came from T cells, B-cell-depleted T cells, or PBMCs.

The V and J ends lost 10 bases and 0 bases, in that order; junction bases with no gene match: 8. The CDR3 totals 14 residues. Germline V CDR1 and CDR2: MNHEY, SVGAGI. Per the original methods: How many nucleated cells were present was estimated from reference gene primer amplification. Profiling relied on immunoSEQ multiplex PCR, and the TCRdb table lists in-frame clones only, not all of them. For V, J and clone size, that table is used; D and trimming come from the DNA. This repertoire shows approximately 180,000 clones, 80% to 90% found once; its top ten account for roughly 3.5%. The TCR was taken from a man aged 60-69 years with acute or convalescent COVID-19. This chain uses TRBV6-5 with TRBJ1-2, with 7 bases that match TRBD1. The sample taken for sequencing was peripheral blood. CDR3: CATTRDRANYGYTF. CDR3 nucleotides: TGTGCCACGACCCGGGACAGAGCTAACTATGGCTACACCTTC.